Below, 8 T cell receptor beta chains from the same sample are listed, as sequenced in a study of cytomegalovirus exposure and HLA in healthy donors. 60 Vbeta and 13 Jbeta primers were used in PCR. The assay was immunoSEQ multiplex PCR, and TCRdb's table has in-frame clones only and misses some. The profile shows about 130,000 clones, around 77% of them singletons. The sequenced material came from PBMCs. All receptors come from a man aged 25-45 years in good health and CMV-seronegative.

This chain uses TRBV27 with TRBJ2-1; D ambiguous. This CDR3 is built from 11 residues. Germline V gene data show CDR1 as MNHEY and CDR2 as SMNVEV (reference sequence). The V end was cut by 6 bases, the J end by 8 bases, with 8 bases between. The chain's CDR3 is CASRSSYEQFF. Here the CDR3 DNA reads TGTGCCAGCAGGAGTTCCTATGAGCAGTTCTTC.

CDR3 in DNA: TGTGCCAGCAGTGAACGGGACAGGGTACTGTTTTTT. Amino acid sequence: CASSERDRVLFF. This chain connects TRBV2 to TRBJ2-2; 9 nucleotides agree with TRBD1. The ends lost 2 bases at V and 14 bases at J; junction bases unmatched: 3. Germline V gene sequence: CDR1 SNHLY, CDR2 FYNNEI. The CDR3 is made up of 12 amino acids. The whole variable domain, filled in from reference TRBV2 and TRBJ2-2, reads EPEVTQTPSHQVTQMGQEVILRCVPISNHLYFYWYRQILGQKVEFLVSFYNNEISEKSEIFDDQFSVERPDGSNFTLKIRSTKLEDSAMYFCASSERDRVLFFGEGSRLTVL.

The V gene is TRBV30, the J gene TRBJ2-1; D unclear. The CDR3 covers 12 residues. Germline V gene data show CDR1 as GTSNPN and CDR2 as SVGIG (reference sequence). Trimming took off 2 bases at V and 7 bases at J, with 9 bases between the two ends. Written as DNA, the CDR3 is TGTGCCTGGAGTCAAAGAGGAAATGAGCAGTTCTTC. This encodes CAWSQRGNEQFF.

The V and J genes are TRBV7-3 and TRBJ2-3; TRBD2 agrees at 7 bases. Germline V gene sequence: CDR1 SGHTA, CDR2 FQGTGA. The junction had 4 bases not matched to a gene; V was cut back by 1 base and J by 0 bases. This CDR3 is built from 16 residues. CDR3 sequence reads: CASSLMASGSTDTQYF. CDR3 coding DNA: TGTGCCAGCAGCTTAATGGCTAGCGGCAGCACAGATACGCAGTATTTT. The full variable domain, in which reference TRBV7-3 and TRBJ2-3 provide the parts outside the CDR3, is GAGVSQTPSNKVTEKGKYVELRCDPISGHTALYWYRQSLGQGPEFLIYFQGTGAADDSGLPNDRFFAVRPEGSVSTLKIQRTERGDSAVYLCASSLMASGSTDTQYFGPGTRLTVL.

The chain combines TRBV2 with TRBJ1-1, with D uncertain. Germline CDR1 reads SNHLY; CDR2 reads FYNNEI. Trimming took 1 base from V and 0 from J, leaving 6 bases between them. The CDR3 runs 14 residues. The CDR3 spells CASSEVTVNTEAFF. The CDR3 DNA follows: TGTGCCAGCAGTGAAGTTACGGTGAACACTGAAGCTTTCTTT. The variable domain in full, completed from reference TRBV2 and TRBJ1-1, reads EPEVTQTPSHQVTQMGQEVILRCVPISNHLYFYWYRQILGQKVEFLVSFYNNEISEKSEIFDDQFSVERPDGSNFTLKIRSTKLEDSAMYFCASSEVTVNTEAFFGQGTRLTVV.

V usage is TRBV5-4 and J usage is TRBJ2-1; a weak D match, TRBD2 (5 bases). Trimming stripped 6 bases from V and 0 bases from J, with 10 bases between. This CDR3 is built from 14 residues. Germline values: CDR1 SGHNT, CDR2 YYREEE (reference sequence). CDR3 loop: CASNRESSYNEQFF. Here the CDR3 DNA reads TGTGCCAGCAACCGGGAAAGCTCCTACAATGAGCAGTTCTTC.

This rearrangement joins TRBV10-3 to TRBJ2-5, with D possibly being TRBD1 (7 bases). The CDR3 is made up of 13 amino acids. V lost 8 bases and J lost 3, with 13 bases in between. Germline-derived CDR1 and CDR2 are ENHRY and SYGVKD. For the CDR3, the DNA is TGTGCCATCGGAGGGCAGGGGGAAGAGACCCAGTACTTC. Protein sequence: CAIGGQGEETQYF.

This clone was detected once. This chain uses TRBV15 with TRBJ2-1; 11 bases align to TRBD1. The CDR3 sequence is 15 residues long. V shed 7 bases and J 6 bases; nucleotides not matched to a gene: 8. Per the germline V gene, CDR1 is LNHNV and CDR2 is YYDKDF (reference sequence). CDR3 in DNA: TGTGCCACCATGGAGGACAGGGGGCTGTTCAATGAGCAGTTCTTC. Translating gives CATMEDRGLFNEQFF. The whole variable domain, filled in from reference TRBV15 and TRBJ2-1, reads DAMVIQNPRYQVTQFGKPVTLSCSQTLNHNVMYWYQQKSSQAPKLLFHYYDKDFNNEADTPDNFQSRRPNTSFCFLDIRSPGLGDTAMYLCATMEDRGLFNEQFFGPGTRLTVL.